This record covers a single T cell receptor beta chain. Original handling: Amplification from reference gene primers served as the basis for estimated nucleated cell counts. TCRdb's table, derived via immunoSEQ multiplex PCR, lists solely in-frame clones and lacks some. For V, J and clone size, that table is used; D and trimming come from the DNA. The data show about 130,000 clones, about 79% seen once. CDR1 GTSNPN and CDR2 SVGIG come from the germline V gene (reference sequence). V shed 2 bases and J 3 bases; nucleotides not matched to a gene: 8. The CDR3 is 17 residues long. The sample belongs to a study of blood T cell repertoires in COVID-19. Overall study: Acute and convalescent COVID-19 samples came from the United States, Italy and Spain. T cells, B-cell-depleted T cells, or PBMCs supplied cDNA or gDNA.

This sequence was found in a woman between 50 and 59 years old with acute or convalescent COVID-19. The chain has TRBV30 and TRBJ1-6; the match to TRBD1 covers 9 bases. The sequenced material came from peripheral blood. The CDR3 DNA follows: TGTGCCTGGAGTCGGGGGACAGGGCGAAACTATAATTCACCCCTCCACTTT. It yields the protein CAWSRGTGRNYNSPLHF.